These 24 T cell receptor beta chains came from one sample sequenced in a study of blood T cell repertoires in COVID-19. TCRdb's copy holds only in-frame clones and misses some; the assay was immunoSEQ multiplex PCR. The table has 300,000 to 400,000 clones, roughly 85% seen once. Sample: PBMCs or T cells enriched from blood (not recorded which). All receptors derive from a woman aged 40 to 49 with acute COVID-19.

The chain has TRBV5-1 and TRBJ2-5; D may be TRBD2 (5 bases). The ends were cut back, 4 bases at V and 4 bases at J, with 14 bases in the middle. Germline loops: CDR1 SGHRS, CDR2 YFSETQ. The CDR3 has 14 amino acids. The CDR3 DNA is TGCGCCAGCAGCCGCGCCGAGGGTGGAGAGACCCAGTACTTC. This translates into CASSRAEGGETQYF.

The chain combines TRBV6-1 with TRBJ2-5; the D is unclear. Trimming shortened V by 3 bases and J by 5 bases, and 7 bases separated the two germline ends. CDR3 length: 12 residues. Germline CDR1 and CDR2: MNHNS and SASEGT. CDR3 sequence: CASSDVGETQYF. The DNA for the CDR3 is TGTGCCAGCAGTGATGTGGGCGAGACCCAGTACTTC.

The CDR3 is CASSFRANYGYTF. Written as DNA, the CDR3 is TGTGCCAGCAGCTTCAGGGCTAACTATGGCTACACCTTC. The chain links TRBV5-4 to TRBJ1-2; D may be TRBD1 (5 bases). Per the germline V gene, CDR1 is SGHNT and CDR2 is YYREEE (reference sequence). The ends were cut back, 2 bases at V and 0 bases at J, with 5 bases in the middle. This CDR3 comprises 13 residues.

The CDR3 coding sequence is TGTGCCACCAGTGAGAGGCCCCTCCTCTATGGCTACACCTTC. Its translation: CATSERPLLYGYTF. The chain employs TRBV24-1 and TRBJ1-2; no firm D call. CDR3 size: 14 residues. The V and J ends lost 4 bases and 4 bases respectively, with 12 bases between them. CDR1 and CDR2 from the germline V gene are KGHDR and SFDVKD.

This chain links TRBV12-5 with TRBJ1-1; D unclear. The CDR3 length is 14 residues. CDR1 and CDR2 from the germline V gene are LGHNT and FRNRAP. V was cut by 3 bases and J by 2 bases, with 10 bases left in between. CDR3 amino acids: CASGFGRYNTEAFF. The CDR3 DNA is TGTGCTAGTGGTTTTGGGAGATATAACACTGAAGCTTTCTTT.

The V and J genes are TRBV11-1 and TRBJ2-7; a weak D match, TRBD1 (6 bases). CDR3 length equals 16 residues. V shed 5 bases and J shed 4 bases, with 21 bases lying between them. Germline CDR1 reads SGHAT; CDR2 reads FQDESV (reference sequence). DNA for the CDR3: TGTGCCAGCAGCGCACAGGGATCCTTAGGTCGGTACGAGCAGTACTTC. Protein product: CASSAQGSLGRYEQYF.

The gene calls are TRBV9 and TRBJ2-2, with TRBD1 identical over 7 bases. The germline V gene has CDR1 SGDLS and CDR2 YYNGEE. CDR3 size: 15 residues. Unmatched junction bases numbered 7, after V lost 5 bases and J lost 3 bases. CDR3 loop: CASRPQGQDTGELFF. The CDR3 DNA sequence: TGTGCCAGCAGACCACAGGGGCAGGACACCGGGGAGCTGTTTTTT.

The chain links TRBV5-1 to TRBJ2-1; perhaps TRBD1 as D (6 bases). V was shortened by 5 bases and J by 6 bases, with 12 bases between the two germline ends. CDR1 SGHRS and CDR2 YFSETQ come from the germline V gene. The CDR3 extends over 13 amino acids. DNA of the CDR3: TGCGCCAGCAGGCAGGGGCCGCTCAATGAGCAGTTCTTC. Its translation is CASRQGPLNEQFF.

The rearrangement uses TRBV12-5 and TRBJ1-1; D not resolved. V dropped 0 bases and J dropped 0 bases, with 20 bases sitting between them. Germline V gene sequence: CDR1 LGHNT, CDR2 FRNRAP. The CDR3 has 19 amino acids. The CDR3, as DNA: TGTGCTAGTGGTTTGGTACTGGAGAACGTAGTCGGAGTGAACACTGAAGCTTTCTTT. Protein sequence: CASGLVLENVVGVNTEAFF.

V and J are TRBV27 and TRBJ1-6; D gene uncertain. V was cut by 1 base and J by 1 base, with 8 bases left in between. CDR1 is MNHEY, CDR2 SMNVEV, per germline (reference sequence). CDR3 length: 16 residues. For the CDR3, the DNA is TGTGCCAGCAGTTTATTTTCGGAGTCCTATAATTCACCCCTCCACTTT. This encodes CASSLFSESYNSPLHF.

This rearrangement joins TRBV11-3 to TRBJ1-1; maybe TRBD1 (5 bases). Germline values: CDR1 SGHNT, CDR2 YENEEA. The CDR3 length is 12 residues. Trimming stripped 5 bases from V and 7 bases from J, with 11 bases between. CDR3 DNA sequence: TGTGCCAGCAGCCGCGGGACCTTTGAAGCTTTCTTT. Its protein is CASSRGTFEAFF.

This sequence joins TRBV6-5 and TRBJ1-4; D is possibly TRBD1 (6 bases). The CDR3 totals 15 residues. Germline-derived CDR1 and CDR2 are MNHEY and SVGAGI. V was clipped by 5 bases and J by 4 bases, with 14 bases between them. This CDR3 reads CASSPRTAFNEKLFF. CDR3 coding DNA: TGTGCCAGCAGTCCGCGGACAGCCTTTAATGAAAAACTGTTTTTT.

This clone has a single count. The chain recombines TRBV28 with TRBJ1-2; 8 bases agree with TRBD1. This CDR3 is built from 17 residues. The germline gives CDR1 MDHEN, CDR2 SYDVKM. The V segment lost 4 bases and the J segment 5 bases; nucleotides outside the gene matches: 15. The chain's CDR3 is CASSSEKQGVSWYGYTF. Here the CDR3 DNA reads TGTGCCAGCAGTTCAGAAAAACAGGGGGTGAGTTGGTATGGCTACACCTTC.

The rearrangement joins TRBV4-2 to TRBJ1-5, with 8 bases aligning to TRBD1. The germline gives CDR1 LGHNA, CDR2 YNFKEQ. The length of the CDR3 is 16 residues. Trimming at V came to 5 bases and at J to 4 bases, leaving 10 bases not matched to a gene. CDR3 in DNA: TGTGCCAGCAGCGAGGGGACAGGAGAAGAGAATCAGCCCCAGCATTTT. It specifies CASSEGTGEENQPQHF.

The rearrangement uses TRBV6-5 and TRBJ1-6; tentatively, D is TRBD1 (5 bases). The CDR3 runs to 15 residues. V lost 7 bases, J lost 10 bases, and 20 bases lay in between. Germline values: CDR1 MNHEY, CDR2 SVGAGI. The CDR3 is CASTLISDIGSPLHF. CDR3 DNA sequence: TGTGCCAGCACCTTGATATCGGACATAGGGTCACCCCTCCACTTT.

This chain links TRBV6-5 with TRBJ1-2; a weak D match, TRBD1 (6 bases). The CDR3 is made up of 15 amino acids. Trimming left V 0 bases short and J 4 bases short, with 12 bases between. The germline gives CDR1 MNHEY, CDR2 SVGAGI. CDR3 in amino acids: CASSYSGQIVYGYTF. CDR3 bases: TGTGCCAGCAGTTACTCGGGACAAATCGTCTATGGCTACACCTTC.

The table lists this clone with a few counts. The rearrangement uses TRBV4-3 and TRBJ2-7, with 11 bases that match TRBD1. With V trimmed by 4 bases and J by 3 bases, 5 bases remained unmatched. The CDR3 spans 15 residues. Germline assignment: CDR1 LGHNA and CDR2 YSLEER. The CDR3 nucleotides read TGCGCCAGCAGCCCGACCGGGACAGGGGGCTACGAGCAGTACTTC. Its protein is CASSPTGTGGYEQYF.

The chain is built from TRBV5-1 and TRBJ2-3; 7 bases map to TRBD2. The CDR3 spans 14 residues. Germline V gene lookup returns CDR1 SGHRS and CDR2 YFSETQ. With 4 bases clipped from V and 4 bases from J, the junction kept 6 bases outside the gene matches. The CDR3 here is CASSLGGLPDTQYF. CDR3 nucleotide sequence: TGCGCCAGCAGCCTGGGAGGGCTCCCAGATACGCAGTATTTT.

The chain links TRBV4-1 to TRBJ2-1; D might be TRBD2 (5 bases). The CDR3 consists of 16 residues. V was cut by 5 bases and J by 0 bases, with 14 bases left in between. CDR1 is MGHRA, CDR2 YSYEKL, per germline. The CDR3 protein is CASSYLLVVSYNEQFF. The CDR3 nucleotides read TGCGCCAGCAGCTACTTACTAGTGGTCTCCTACAATGAGCAGTTCTTC.

On this clone itself: This CDR3 is also generated by other DNA sequences in the sample. This sequence joins TRBV3-1 (or the pseudogene TRBV3-2) and TRBJ1-2; no clear D gene. The germline CDR1 and CDR2 sequences are LGHDT and YNNKEL (reference sequence). Trimming pared 1 base from V and 5 bases from J, leaving 5 bases between. The CDR3 runs 12 residues. The CDR3 is CASSQAVYGYTF. The CDR3 coding sequence is TGTGCCAGCAGCCAAGCGGTGTATGGCTACACCTTC.

This chain uses TRBV7-9 with TRBJ2-1; 9 nucleotides align to TRBD1. CDR1 SEHNR and CDR2 FQNEAQ come from the germline V gene (reference sequence). With V trimmed by 1 base and J by 2 bases, 6 bases remained unmatched. This CDR3 contains 17 residues. As DNA, the CDR3 is TGTGCCAGCAGCTTAGAACTGGGACAGGGCCCCTACAATGAGCAGTTCTTC. Amino acid sequence: CASSLELGQGPYNEQFF.

CDR3 DNA sequence: TGCGCCAGCAGCTTGGGAGCGGAGAACACTGAAGCTTTCTTT. This sequence encodes CASSLGAENTEAFF. The chain uses TRBV5-1 and TRBJ1-1; D is undetermined. Germline V lookup: CDR1 SGHRS, CDR2 YFSETQ. Trimming left V 0 bases short and J 1 base short, with 7 bases between. The CDR3 length is 14 residues.

The chain has TRBV27 and TRBJ2-7; maybe TRBD2 (7 bases). Deletions cut 0 bases from V and 1 base from J, with 10 bases between. This CDR3 region has 15 residues. Germline V gene data show CDR1 as MNHEY and CDR2 as SMNVEV (reference sequence). The CDR3 DNA is TGTGCCAGCAGTTTATCCGGGGGGCCGTCCTACGAGCAGTACTTC. It specifies CASSLSGGPSYEQYF.

V is TRBV6-2 or TRBV6-3 and J is TRBJ2-1; unclear D gene. The CDR3 is 16 amino acids. The V gene's germline CDR1 is MNHEY and CDR2 SVGEGT. Trimming left V 6 bases short and J 0 bases short, with 15 bases between. This chain's CDR3 is CASSRGLPSSYNEQFF. CDR3 sequence (DNA): TGTGCCAGCAGCCGTGGGCTCCCGAGCTCCTACAATGAGCAGTTCTTC.